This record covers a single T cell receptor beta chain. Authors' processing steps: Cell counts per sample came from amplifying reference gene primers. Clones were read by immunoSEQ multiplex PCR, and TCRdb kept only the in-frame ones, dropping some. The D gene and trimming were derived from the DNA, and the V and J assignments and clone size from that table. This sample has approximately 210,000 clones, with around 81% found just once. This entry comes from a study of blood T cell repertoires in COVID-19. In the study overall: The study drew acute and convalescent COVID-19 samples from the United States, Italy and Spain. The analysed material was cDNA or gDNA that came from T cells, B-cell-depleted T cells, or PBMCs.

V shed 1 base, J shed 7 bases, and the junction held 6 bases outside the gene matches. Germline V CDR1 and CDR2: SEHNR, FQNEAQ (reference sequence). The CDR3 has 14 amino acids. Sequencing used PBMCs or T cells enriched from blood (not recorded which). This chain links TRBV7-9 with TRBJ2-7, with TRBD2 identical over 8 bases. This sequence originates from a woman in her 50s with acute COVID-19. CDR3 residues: CASSLGLAKGEQYF. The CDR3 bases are TGTGCCAGCAGCTTAGGACTAGCGAAAGGAGAGCAGTACTTC.